The 2 T cell receptor beta chains below come from one sample, sequenced in a study of shared clonotypes between healthy human individuals (dated by TCRdb to the early 2020s). The library was prepared using the immunoSEQ multiplex PCR assay. The source is immuneACCESS, and TCRdb retained only in-frame sequences with V and J called. Part of the clones is not carried over; for the studies checked, unresolved V genes explain less than half of this, and the remainder is unexplained. In this sample the table shows over 2,000,000 clones, approximately 92% of which occur a single time. Together, the top ten hold about 1.6% of the sample. For the CD8 naive samples, CD45RO-negative cells were positively selected for CCR7, yielding a CD45RA+CCR7+ population from which TemRA cells were excluded. The specimen sequenced was naive CD8+ T cells from PBMCs. The cell subset or site label, as the study defines it: CD45RA+CCR7+. The receptors originated from a man between 18 and 35 years old in good health. Some clones in this sample may be carry-over from other donors' samples.

V and J are TRBV29-1 and TRBJ1-1, with D perhaps TRBD1 (6 bases). Germline-derived CDR1 and CDR2 are SQVTM and ANQGSEA. V lost 3 bases and J 8 bases, leaving 19 bases between the germline ends. The CDR3 contains 14 residues. The CDR3 DNA reads as TGCAGCGTTGAGGGGGATGGGGGGCAGTCGGAAGCTTTCTTT. It yields the protein CSVEGDGGQSEAFF.

The rearrangement uses TRBV5-1 and TRBJ1-4; D might be TRBD1 (5 bases). The CDR3 runs to 22 residues. Deletions cut 0 bases from V and 0 bases from J, with 27 bases between. Germline V gene lookup returns CDR1 SGHRS and CDR2 YFSETQ. The CDR3 DNA follows: TGCGCCAGCAGCTTGGTCATTCCGTTGGCAGGGCCATCCCCGTCAACTAATGAAAAACTGTTTTTT. This codes for CASSLVIPLAGPSPSTNEKLFF.